Below are 21 T cell receptor beta chains sequenced from a single sample in a study of blood T cell repertoires in COVID-19. The protocol was immunoSEQ multiplex PCR, while the TCRdb copy is restricted to in-frame clones and leaves out a portion. The top ten clones hold 0.86% of a sample with roughly 400,000 clones, just over 90% of them seen once. Specimen: PBMCs or T cells enriched from blood (not recorded which). The receptors derive from a woman aged 40 to 50 who had been exposed to COVID-19.

The rearrangement uses TRBV5-1 and TRBJ1-2; D is unclear. The ends were cut back, 0 bases at V and 1 base at J, with 13 bases in the middle. CDR1 and CDR2 from the germline V gene are SGHRS and YFSETQ. The CDR3 runs to 16 residues. CDR3 amino acids: CASSLEAAPNNYGYTF. In DNA form, the CDR3 reads TGCGCCAGCAGCTTGGAGGCGGCTCCAAATAACTATGGCTACACCTTC.

This chain connects TRBV27 to TRBJ2-5; 11 bases agree with TRBD1. This CDR3 spans 16 amino acids. The germline gives CDR1 MNHEY, CDR2 SMNVEV (reference sequence). V lost 8 bases and J lost 4; bases outside the gene matches: 12. The CDR3 coding sequence is TGTGCCAGCCGAAGAACCGGGACAGGGGGAAGAGAGACCCAGTACTTC. Protein: CASRRTGTGGRETQYF.

This clone was counted many times. V gene TRBV24-1 combines with J gene TRBJ2-1; maybe TRBD2 (5 bases). The germline V gene has CDR1 KGHDR and CDR2 SFDVKD. Trimming removed 1 base from V and 5 bases from J, with 14 bases in between. The CDR3 totals 16 residues. DNA of the CDR3: TGTGCCACCAGTGATTTAAAAGCGGCCGACCACAATGAGCAGTTCTTC. Residues: CATSDLKAADHNEQFF.

The chain recombines TRBV15 with TRBJ2-5, with 12 bases fitting TRBD2. Germline V gene data show CDR1 as LNHNV and CDR2 as YYDKDF (reference sequence). This CDR3 has 17 amino acids. The ends lost 0 bases at V and 5 bases at J; junction bases unmatched: 7. In DNA form, the CDR3 reads TGTGCCACCAGCAGAGATCCTCCACTAGCGGGGGGCGAGACCCAGTACTTC. The encoded protein is CATSRDPPLAGGETQYF.

V gene TRBV2 combines with J gene TRBJ1-5; 7 bases are a match to TRBD1. The trim removed 0 bases at V and 1 base at J, leaving 3 bases unmatched. CDR3 length equals 16 residues. Germline V gene data show CDR1 as SNHLY and CDR2 as FYNNEI. The DNA of the CDR3 is TGTGCCAGCAGTGAAGCTAACAGGGGAAGCAATCAGCCCCAGCATTTT. Translating it yields CASSEANRGSNQPQHF.

The CDR3 protein is CATSRATGPISGNTIYF. The CDR3 DNA reads as TGTGCCACCAGCAGAGCGACAGGCCCAATCTCTGGAAACACCATATATTTT. The chain has TRBV15 and TRBJ1-3, with a tentative D call TRBD1 (6 bases). The V end was cut by 1 base, the J end by 0 bases, with 13 bases between. CDR3 length: 17 amino acids. Germline V gene sequence: CDR1 LNHNV, CDR2 YYDKDF (reference sequence).

In this sample, this clone turned up once. The chain joins TRBV7-2 to TRBJ2-1; 7 bases are shared with TRBD2. The CDR3 is 15 amino acids. Germline CDR1 SGHTA, CDR2 FQGNSA. J was trimmed by 0 bases and V by 8 bases; bases with no gene match: 7. The CDR3 loop reads CASGIAGPSYNEQFF. The CDR3 DNA reads TGTGCCAGCGGGATAGCGGGCCCCTCCTACAATGAGCAGTTCTTC.

V is TRBV20-1 and J is TRBJ1-3, with D unresolved. The CDR3 spans 14 residues. Trimming shortened V by 3 bases and J by 0 bases, and 9 bases separated the two germline ends. The germline V gene encodes CDR1 DFQATT and CDR2 SNEGSKA (reference sequence). The DNA for the CDR3 is TGCAGTGCTAGTCCCCTCAGCTCTGGAAACACCATATATTTT. This encodes CSASPLSSGNTIYF.

This chain joins TRBV19 and TRBJ1-1; 10 bases map to TRBD1. This CDR3 spans 16 amino acids. Germline V gives CDR1 LNHDA, CDR2 SQIVND (reference sequence). The J segment lost 2 bases and the V segment lost 3 bases, leaving 6 bases of the junction unmatched. CDR3 in DNA: TGTGCCAGTAGTATGGACAGGGGGGGAGGAAACACTGAAGCTTTCTTT. Translation: CASSMDRGGGNTEAFF.

The chain employs TRBV7-8 and TRBJ2-2, with 8 bases matching TRBD1. Germline CDR1 SGHVS, CDR2 FQNEAQ. V shed 2 bases and J 5 bases; nucleotides not matched to a gene: 7. This CDR3 has 16 residues. The CDR3 nucleotides read TGTGCCAGCAGCTTATCGACAGGGGTTAGGACCGGGGAGCTGTTTTTT. It specifies CASSLSTGVRTGELFF.

This sequence joins TRBV18 and TRBJ1-5; 9 nucleotides match TRBD1. The CDR3 is 16 residues long. J was trimmed by 5 bases and V by 4 bases; bases with no gene match: 9. Germline V gives CDR1 KGHSH, CDR2 LQKENI. The CDR3 loop reads CASSLGQGIGYQPQHF. The CDR3 nucleotides are TGTGCCAGCTCACTGGGACAGGGAATTGGCTATCAGCCCCAGCATTTT.

The J gene is TRBJ1-6, the V gene TRBV13; D is undetermined. This CDR3 region has 14 residues. The V and J ends lost 5 bases and 6 bases respectively, with 11 bases between them. Germline V gene sequence: CDR1 PRHDT, CDR2 FYEKMQ (reference sequence). CDR3 DNA sequence: TGTGCCAGCAGCCCCCCCGGGTCTAATTCACCCCTCCACTTT. This translates into CASSPPGSNSPLHF.

This chain uses TRBV7-8 with TRBJ1-5; 7 bases match TRBD1. Germline V gene data show CDR1 as SGHVS and CDR2 as FQNEAQ. The junction had 4 bases not matched to a gene; V was cut back by 3 bases and J by 5 bases. This CDR3 has 14 amino acids. In DNA, the CDR3 is TGTGCCAGCAGCTTCGACAGGGAGTATCAGCCCCAGCATTTT. Its translation is CASSFDREYQPQHF.

This chain joins TRBV7-2 and TRBJ2-1, with 7 bases matching TRBD2. In germline, CDR1 is SGHTA, CDR2 FQGNSA. The V and J ends lost 5 bases and 9 bases, in that order; junction bases with no gene match: 10. The CDR3 covers 14 residues. The CDR3 DNA is TGTGCCAGCAGCCCCCGCTCAGGGAGGGGTGAGCAGTTCTTC. Its translation is CASSPRSGRGEQFF.

The gene calls are TRBV27 and TRBJ2-1, with D possibly being TRBD1 (6 bases). V lost 5 bases and J 7 bases, leaving 18 bases between the germline ends. Germline V gene sequence: CDR1 MNHEY, CDR2 SMNVEV (reference sequence). The CDR3 is 15 amino acids. CDR3 in amino acids: CASSLPGAGVNEQFF. Written as DNA, the CDR3 is TGTGCCAGCAGTCTCCCCGGGGCAGGGGTTAATGAGCAGTTCTTC.

The CDR3, as DNA: TGTGCCAGCAGCCCCGGGACAGGGGTTAGTTATGGCTACACCTTC. Protein product: CASSPGTGVSYGYTF. This chain joins TRBV7-2 and TRBJ1-2, with 10 bases lining up with TRBD1. CDR1 and CDR2 from the germline V gene are SGHTA and FQGNSA. Trimming took 5 bases from V and 5 from J; bases not matched to a gene: 8. The CDR3 length is 15 residues.

V gene TRBV6-5 combines with J gene TRBJ1-1; 9 bases agree with TRBD1. V shed 5 bases and J 2 bases; nucleotides not matched to a gene: 6. The CDR3 is 15 residues long. Germline assignment: CDR1 MNHEY and CDR2 SVGAGI. CDR3 protein: CASSQRQGVNTEAFF. The CDR3 coding sequence is TGTGCCAGCAGTCAGCGACAGGGGGTTAACACTGAAGCTTTCTTT.

As for this clone: Sequence at one end of the junction differs from germline and may be a read error. The CDR3 DNA reads as TGTGCTAGCAGCCAGACTAGCGGGCTGGGGAGCTCCTACAATGAGCAGTTCTTC. Translating gives CASSQTSGLGSSYNEQFF. This chain uses TRBV7-7 with TRBJ2-1; 10 bases are shared with TRBD2. There are 18 residues in the CDR3. Germline assignment: CDR1 SSHAT and CDR2 FNYEAQ (reference sequence).

The chain links TRBV4-1 to TRBJ1-1; tentative D call: TRBD1 (6 bases). The CDR3 loop spans 14 amino acids. Deletions cut 9 bases from V and 3 bases from J, with 17 bases between. Germline values: CDR1 MGHRA, CDR2 YSYEKL. The CDR3 nucleotides read TGCGCCAGTCGACAGGTCAATGGGGACACTGAAGCTTTCTTT. Translating it yields CASRQVNGDTEAFF.

This rearrangement joins TRBV29-1 to TRBJ1-2; no reliable D call. Per the germline V gene, CDR1 is SQVTM and CDR2 is ANQGSEA. The CDR3 runs to 13 residues. Trimming pared 6 bases from V and 4 bases from J, leaving 15 bases between. CDR3 amino acids: CSVAAGSGYGYTF. CDR3 nucleotide sequence: TGCAGCGTCGCAGCCGGCTCGGGCTATGGCTACACCTTC.

The chain employs TRBV5-4 and TRBJ1-5, with D perhaps TRBD1 (5 bases). The V end was cut by 2 bases, the J end by 4 bases, with 7 bases between. Germline CDR1 SGHNT, CDR2 YYREEE (reference sequence). The CDR3 loop spans 13 amino acids. This CDR3 reads CASSLSGNQPQHF. CDR3 DNA: TGTGCCAGCAGCTTATCAGGGAATCAGCCCCAGCATTTT. The variable domain in full, completed from reference TRBV5-4 and TRBJ1-5, reads ETGVTQSPTHLIKTRGQQVTLRCSSQSGHNTVSWYQQALGQGPQFIFQYYREEENGRGNFPPRFSGLQFPNYSSELNVNALELDDSALYLCASSLSGNQPQHFGDGTRLSIL.